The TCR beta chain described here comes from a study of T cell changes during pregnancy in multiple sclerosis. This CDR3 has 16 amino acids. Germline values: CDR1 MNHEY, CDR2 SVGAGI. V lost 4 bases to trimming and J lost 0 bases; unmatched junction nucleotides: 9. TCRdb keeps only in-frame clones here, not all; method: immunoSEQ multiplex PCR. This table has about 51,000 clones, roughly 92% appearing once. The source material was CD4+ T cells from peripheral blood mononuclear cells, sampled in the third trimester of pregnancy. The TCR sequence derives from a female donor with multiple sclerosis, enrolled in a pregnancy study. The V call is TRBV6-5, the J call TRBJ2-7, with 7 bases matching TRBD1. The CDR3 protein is CASSSSGTVISYEQYF. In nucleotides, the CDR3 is TGTGCCAGCAGTTCCTCCGGGACAGTTATCTCCTACGAGCAGTACTTC.